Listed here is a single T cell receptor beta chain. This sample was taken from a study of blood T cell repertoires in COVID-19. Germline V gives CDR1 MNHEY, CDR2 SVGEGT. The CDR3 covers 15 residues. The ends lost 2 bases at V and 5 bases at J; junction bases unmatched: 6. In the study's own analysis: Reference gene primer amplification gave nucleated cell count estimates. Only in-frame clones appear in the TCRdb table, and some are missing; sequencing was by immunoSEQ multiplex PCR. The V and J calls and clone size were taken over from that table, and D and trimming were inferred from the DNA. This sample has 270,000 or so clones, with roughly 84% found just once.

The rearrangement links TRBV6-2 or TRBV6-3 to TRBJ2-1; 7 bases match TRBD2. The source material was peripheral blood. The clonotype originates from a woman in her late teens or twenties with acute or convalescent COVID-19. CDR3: CASSYGGGGHNEQFF. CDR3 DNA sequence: TGTGCCAGCAGTTACGGGGGGGGAGGTCACAATGAGCAGTTCTTC.